The TCR beta chain under discussion was sequenced for a study of T cells in Graves' hyperthyroidism and ophthalmopathy. General observations from the study: Peripheral blood also featured most of the thyroid clonotypes expanded above 0.001.

TCR beta CDR3 regions were amplified from RNA transcripts. First-round RT-PCR with HTBI primers amplified the TCR CDR3 region. TCRdb re-called the multiplex PCR reads with MiXCR, one entry per CDR3 protein. The table has approximately 690,000 distinct CDR3 sequences, around 20% seen once. This clonotype was seen only a few times. Antigen: not known. The CDR3 has 14 residues. The V gene's germline CDR1 is MDHEN and CDR2 SYDVKM. Deletions cut 8 bases from V and 8 bases from J, with 19 bases between. The TCR sequence derives from a man aged 25-45 years with Graves' ophthalmopathy. V is TRBV28 and J is TRBJ2-1; TRBD1 or TRBD2 may be the D gene (6 bases each). The sequenced sample was blood. The chain's CDR3 is CASSASNREDEQFF. CDR3 DNA sequence: TGTGCCAGCTCAGCTTCAAACAGGGAGGATGAGCAGTTCTTC.